This T cell receptor beta chain was recorded in a study of blood T cell repertoires in COVID-19. Study background: Acute-phase and convalescent COVID-19 samples originated in the United States, Italy and Spain. Sources were T cells, B-cell-depleted T cells, or PBMCs; the material itself was cDNA or gDNA.

Per the original data handling: Estimation of nucleated cell counts was performed using reference gene primer amplification. Sequenced by immunoSEQ multiplex PCR; TCRdb stores in-frame clones only, minus some. V and J calls and clone size come straight from that table; D and trimming were deduced from the DNA. The sample lists around 370,000 clones; about 90% were seen once. V dropped 5 bases and J dropped 9; count of bases not matched to a gene: 9. The CDR3 has 15 amino acids. Germline CDR1 SGHVS, CDR2 FNYEAQ. The sequenced material came from peripheral blood. The chain carries TRBV7-6 and TRBJ2-1; 11 positions agree with TRBD2. This receptor was taken from a woman aged 18 to 35 who had recovered from COVID-19. CDR3 in amino acids: CASSPLAGERFEQFF. DNA of the CDR3: TGTGCCAGCAGCCCACTAGCGGGAGAGCGGTTTGAGCAGTTCTTC.